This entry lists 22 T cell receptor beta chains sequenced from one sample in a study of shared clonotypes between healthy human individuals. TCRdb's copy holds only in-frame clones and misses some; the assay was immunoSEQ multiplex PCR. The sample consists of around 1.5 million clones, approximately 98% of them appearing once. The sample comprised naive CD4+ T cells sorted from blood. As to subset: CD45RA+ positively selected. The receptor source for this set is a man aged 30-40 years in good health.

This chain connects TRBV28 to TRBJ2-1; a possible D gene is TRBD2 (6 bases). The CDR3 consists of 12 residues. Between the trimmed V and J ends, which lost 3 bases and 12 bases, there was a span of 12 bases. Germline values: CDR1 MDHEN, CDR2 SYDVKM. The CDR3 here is CASSFPRDRQFF. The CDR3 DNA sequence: TGTGCCAGCAGTTTTCCGCGGGACCGGCAGTTCTTC.

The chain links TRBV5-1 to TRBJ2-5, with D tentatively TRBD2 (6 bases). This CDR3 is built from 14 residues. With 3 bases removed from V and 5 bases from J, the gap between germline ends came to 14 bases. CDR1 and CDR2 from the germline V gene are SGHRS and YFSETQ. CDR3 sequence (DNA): TGCGCCAGCAGCTCGGGACTGCGGCGGGAGACCCAGTACTTC. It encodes CASSSGLRRETQYF. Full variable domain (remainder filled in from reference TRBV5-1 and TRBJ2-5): KAGVTQTPRYLIKTRGQQVTLSCSPISGHRSVSWYQQTPGQGLQFLFEYFSETQRNKGNFPGRFSGRQFSNSRSEMNVSTLELGDSALYLCASSSGLRRETQYFGPGTRLLVL.

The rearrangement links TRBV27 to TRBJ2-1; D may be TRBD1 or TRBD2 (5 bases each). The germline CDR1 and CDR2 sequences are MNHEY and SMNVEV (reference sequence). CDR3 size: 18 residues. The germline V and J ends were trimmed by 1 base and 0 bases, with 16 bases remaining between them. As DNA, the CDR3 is TGTGCCAGCAGTTTATGGGGGATCGACGTGGGCTCCTACAATGAGCAGTTCTTC. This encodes CASSLWGIDVGSYNEQFF.

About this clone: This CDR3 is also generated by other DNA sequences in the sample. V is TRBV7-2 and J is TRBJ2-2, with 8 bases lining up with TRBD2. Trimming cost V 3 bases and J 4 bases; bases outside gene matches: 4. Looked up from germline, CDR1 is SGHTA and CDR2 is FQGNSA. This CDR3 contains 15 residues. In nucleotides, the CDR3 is TGTGCCAGCAGCTTGGCTAGCGGGTCCACCGGGGAGCTGTTTTTT. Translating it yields CASSLASGSTGELFF.

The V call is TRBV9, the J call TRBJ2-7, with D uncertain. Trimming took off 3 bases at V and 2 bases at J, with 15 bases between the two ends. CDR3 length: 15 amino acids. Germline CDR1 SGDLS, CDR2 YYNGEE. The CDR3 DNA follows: TGTGCCAGCAGCGAACGACTGGGCGCAACCTACGAGCAGTACTTC. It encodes CASSERLGATYEQYF.

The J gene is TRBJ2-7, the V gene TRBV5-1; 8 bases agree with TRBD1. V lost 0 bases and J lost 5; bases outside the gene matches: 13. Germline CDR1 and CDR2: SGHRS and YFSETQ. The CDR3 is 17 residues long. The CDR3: CASSLEPVLDRAHEQYF. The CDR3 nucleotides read TGCGCCAGCAGCTTGGAGCCGGTTCTGGACAGGGCGCACGAGCAGTACTTC.

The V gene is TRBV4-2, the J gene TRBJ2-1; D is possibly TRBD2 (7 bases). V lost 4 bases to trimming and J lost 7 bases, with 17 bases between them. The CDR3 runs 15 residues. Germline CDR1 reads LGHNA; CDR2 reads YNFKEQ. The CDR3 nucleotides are TGTGCCAGCAGCCGAGAGGGGGAGGGAGGTAATGAGCAGTTCTTC. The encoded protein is CASSREGEGGNEQFF.

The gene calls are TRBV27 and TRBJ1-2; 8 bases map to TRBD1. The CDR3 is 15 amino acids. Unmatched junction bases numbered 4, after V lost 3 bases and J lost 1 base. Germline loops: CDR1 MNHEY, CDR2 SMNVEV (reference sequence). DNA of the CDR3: TGTGCCAGCAGTTTGGGGACAGGACGTAACTATGGCTACACCTTC. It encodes CASSLGTGRNYGYTF.

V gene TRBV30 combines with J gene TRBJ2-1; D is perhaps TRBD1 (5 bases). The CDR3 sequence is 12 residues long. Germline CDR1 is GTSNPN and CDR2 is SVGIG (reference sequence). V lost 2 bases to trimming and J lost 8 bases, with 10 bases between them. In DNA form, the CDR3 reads TGTGCCTGGAGTAACAGGATCGATGAGCAGTTCTTC. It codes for CAWSNRIDEQFF.

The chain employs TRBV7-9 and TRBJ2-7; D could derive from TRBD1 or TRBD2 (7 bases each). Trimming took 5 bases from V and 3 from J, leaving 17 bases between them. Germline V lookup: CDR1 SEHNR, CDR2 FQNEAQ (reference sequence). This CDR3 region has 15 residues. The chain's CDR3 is CASSTRQGGYYEQYF. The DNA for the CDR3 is TGTGCCAGCAGCACCCGACAGGGAGGGTACTACGAGCAGTACTTC.

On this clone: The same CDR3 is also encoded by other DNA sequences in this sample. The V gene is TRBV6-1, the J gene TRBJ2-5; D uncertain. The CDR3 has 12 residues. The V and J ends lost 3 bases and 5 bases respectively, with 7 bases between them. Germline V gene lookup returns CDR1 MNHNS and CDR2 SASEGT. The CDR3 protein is CASSEAGETQYF. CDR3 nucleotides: TGTGCCAGCAGTGAGGCTGGGGAGACCCAGTACTTC.

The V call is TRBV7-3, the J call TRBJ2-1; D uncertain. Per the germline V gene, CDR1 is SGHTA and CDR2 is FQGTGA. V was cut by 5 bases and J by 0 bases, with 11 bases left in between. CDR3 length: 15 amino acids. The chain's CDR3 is CASSGGPSSYNEQFF. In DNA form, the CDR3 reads TGTGCCAGCAGCGGCGGTCCGAGCTCCTACAATGAGCAGTTCTTC.

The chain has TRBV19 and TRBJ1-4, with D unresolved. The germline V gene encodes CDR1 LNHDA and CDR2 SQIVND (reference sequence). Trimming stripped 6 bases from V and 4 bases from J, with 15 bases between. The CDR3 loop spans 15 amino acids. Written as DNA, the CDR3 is TGTGCCAGTAGGTCATGGAATCCTGGTAATGAAAAACTGTTTTTT. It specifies CASRSWNPGNEKLFF.

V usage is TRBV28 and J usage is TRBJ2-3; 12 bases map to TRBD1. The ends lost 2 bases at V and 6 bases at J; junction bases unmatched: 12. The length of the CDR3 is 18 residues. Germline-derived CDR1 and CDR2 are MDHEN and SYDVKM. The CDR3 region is CASSLIPAGTGGRDTQYF. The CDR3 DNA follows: TGTGCCAGCAGTTTAATTCCCGCCGGGACAGGGGGCCGGGATACGCAGTATTTT. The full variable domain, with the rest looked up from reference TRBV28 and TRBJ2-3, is DVKVTQSSRYLVKRTGEKVFLECVQDMDHENMFWYRQDPGLGLRLIYFSYDVKMKEKGDIPEGYSVSREKKERFSLILESASTNQTSMYLCASSLIPAGTGGRDTQYFGPGTRLTVL.

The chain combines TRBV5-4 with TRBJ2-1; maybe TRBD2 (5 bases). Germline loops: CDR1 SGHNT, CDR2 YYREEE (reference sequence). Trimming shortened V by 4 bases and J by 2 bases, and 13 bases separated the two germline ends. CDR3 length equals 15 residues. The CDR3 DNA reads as TGTGCCAGCAGCGTTAGCCCCGGGGCCTACAATGAGCAGTTCTTC. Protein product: CASSVSPGAYNEQFF.

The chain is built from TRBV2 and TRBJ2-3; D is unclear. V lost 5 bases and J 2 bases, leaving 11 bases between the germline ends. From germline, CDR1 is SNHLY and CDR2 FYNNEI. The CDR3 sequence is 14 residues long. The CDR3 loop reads CASSRDLATDTQYF. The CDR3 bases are TGTGCCAGCAGTCGAGACCTTGCCACAGATACGCAGTATTTT.

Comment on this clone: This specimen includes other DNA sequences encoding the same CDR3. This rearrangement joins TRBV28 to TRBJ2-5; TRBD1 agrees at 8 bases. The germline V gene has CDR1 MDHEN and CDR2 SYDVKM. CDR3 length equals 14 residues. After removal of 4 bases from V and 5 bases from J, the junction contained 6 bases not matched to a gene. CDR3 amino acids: CASSSAGGRETQYF. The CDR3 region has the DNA TGTGCCAGCAGTTCCGCAGGGGGCAGGGAGACCCAGTACTTC.

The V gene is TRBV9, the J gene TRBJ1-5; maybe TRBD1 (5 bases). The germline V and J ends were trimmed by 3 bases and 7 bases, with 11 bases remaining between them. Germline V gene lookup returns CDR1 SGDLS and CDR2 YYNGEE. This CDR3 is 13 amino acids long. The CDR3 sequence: CASSAAGWQPQHF. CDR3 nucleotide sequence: TGTGCCAGCAGCGCCGCAGGGTGGCAGCCCCAGCATTTT.

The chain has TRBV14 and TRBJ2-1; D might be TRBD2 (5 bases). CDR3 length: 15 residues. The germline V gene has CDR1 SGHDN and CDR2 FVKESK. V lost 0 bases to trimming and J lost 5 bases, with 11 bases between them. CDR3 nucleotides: TGTGCCAGCAGCCAAGATCATGCGGGCCACAATGAGCAGTTCTTC. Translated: CASSQDHAGHNEQFF.

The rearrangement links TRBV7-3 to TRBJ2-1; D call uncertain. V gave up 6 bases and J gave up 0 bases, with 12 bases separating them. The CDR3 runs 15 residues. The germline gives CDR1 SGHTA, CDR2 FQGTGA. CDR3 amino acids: CASSSSGPSYNEQFF. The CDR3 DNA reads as TGTGCCAGCAGTTCATCCGGCCCCTCCTACAATGAGCAGTTCTTC.

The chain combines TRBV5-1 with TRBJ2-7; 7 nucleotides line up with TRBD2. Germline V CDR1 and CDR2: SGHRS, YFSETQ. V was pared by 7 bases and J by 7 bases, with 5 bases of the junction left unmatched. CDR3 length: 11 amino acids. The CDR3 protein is CASGRESEQYF. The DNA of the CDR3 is TGCGCCAGCGGGCGGGAGTCAGAGCAGTACTTC.

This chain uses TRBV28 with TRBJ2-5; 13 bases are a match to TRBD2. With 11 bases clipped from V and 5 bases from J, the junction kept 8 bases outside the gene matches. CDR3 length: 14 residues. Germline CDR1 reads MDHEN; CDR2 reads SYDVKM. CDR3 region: CAGGTSGNIETQYF. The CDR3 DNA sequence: TGTGCCGGGGGGACTAGCGGGAATATCGAGACCCAGTACTTC.